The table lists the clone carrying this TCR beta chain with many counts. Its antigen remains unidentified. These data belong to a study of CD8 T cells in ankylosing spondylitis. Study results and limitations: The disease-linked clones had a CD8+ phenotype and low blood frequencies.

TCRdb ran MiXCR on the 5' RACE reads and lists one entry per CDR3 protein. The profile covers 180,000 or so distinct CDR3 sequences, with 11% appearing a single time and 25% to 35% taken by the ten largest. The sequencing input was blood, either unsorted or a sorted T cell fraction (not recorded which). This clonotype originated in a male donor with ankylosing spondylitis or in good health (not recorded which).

Here the CDR3 DNA reads TGCGCCAGCAGCTTCACACGCCTCGGCGCTGAAGCTTTCTTT. This codes for CASSFTRLGAEAFF. The rearrangement uses TRBV5-1 and TRBJ1-1; D gene ambiguous. The CDR3 has 14 residues. Trimming took off 2 bases at V and 6 bases at J, with 14 bases between the two ends. The germline CDR1 and CDR2 sequences are SGHRS and YFSETQ.